This T cell receptor beta chain derives from a study of T cell responses to AZD1222 COVID-19 vaccine (dated by TCRdb to the early 2020s). Broadly, across the study: A total of over 230 trial participants underwent TCR sequencing, of whom approximately 210 received two doses of AZD1222 and about 26 received two doses of the MenACWY control vaccine. Enrollment into the trials was organized by age into subgroups of 18-55, 56-69 and 70-plus years, and those subgroups contained about 160, 30 and 59 TCR-sequenced participants, respectively.

Overall results and qualifications from the work: After two AZD1222 doses, both the breadth and the depth of spike-specific TCRs were significantly higher than at day 0 and than in MenACWY recipients. Because no day 14 peak-response samples were available, repertoires were characterized only after the peak T cell response. Epitopes outside the regions mutated in the B.1.351 and B.1.1.7 variants were reportedly recognized by nearly half of the unique spike-specific TCRs. The 56-69-year group was small, and its depth increase did not reach significance, likely because of low power. Participants were mostly white British and included more females than males, and it was suggested by the authors that clonal diversity may have been underestimated. CD4 TCRs associated with the vaccine covered the entire spike protein, and the dominant responses were in regions 160-218 and 743-854. Conclusions about previously exposed vaccinees were limited because only five to seven AZD1222 recipients were SARS-CoV-2 seropositive at baseline.

On this clone itself: Its antigen target is currently unknown. No much larger clone exists at a distance of one base, and base qualities are not known.

The CDR3 regions of human TCRbeta chains were subjected to immunosequencing. In the authors' own workflow: Repertoire TCRs were matched against a reference library of SARS-CoV-2-specific TCRs generated with the MIRA antigen-specificity platform. Breadth meant the fraction of unique TCRs that were SARS-CoV-2-associated, whereas depth meant the fraction of total T cells that were SARS-CoV-2-associated. Each spike-specific TCR was assigned to its reactive spike region and to a CD4 or CD8 class using the MIRA data. Log10-transformed breadth and depth values were compared by one-way ANOVA with Sidak's multiple comparisons tests. The immuneACCESS repertoire file appears here via TCRdb, limited to in-frame rearrangements. These files lack a portion of the clones; in checked studies, under half of the deficit traces to unresolved V genes, and the cause of the others is not known. The V and J calls and clone size are taken from that table; D and trimming were inferred from the DNA. Here the sample has around 150,000 clones; approximately 88% occur a single time. Of the sample, 3% to 4% falls within the top ten clones.

This specimen's time point label, per the study, means: baseline before first vaccination. The label giving this sample's treatment or condition can be read as: meningococcal conjugate vaccine given as trial control. The vaccinee samples were drawn from two UK trials, COV001 and COV002, one of which was a single-blind randomized controlled phase 2/3 trial testing AZD1222 (ChAdOx1 nCoV-19) in healthy adults. Trial participant PBMC samples were collected at day 0 and day 28 after the second dose for TCRbeta chain sequencing. CDR1 LGHDT and CDR2 YNNKEL are derived from the germline V gene (reference sequence). Trimming leaves V shorter by 4 bases and J shorter by 6 bases, with the junction holding 9 bases beyond the gene matches. The cysteine opens and the phenylalanine closes a CDR3 of 15 amino acids. The read is trimmed to its CDR3 DNA, 45 bases read in frame from base 1.

This clonotype was sampled from an adult in good health. The chain couples TRBV3-1 (or the pseudogene TRBV3-2) to TRBJ1-5; a stretch of 7 junction bases matches TRBD1. The sample was peripheral blood, taken on day 0 of MenACWY control vaccination. The DNA sequence is as follows: TGTGCCAGCAGCCCGGACAGGACGAGGGGTCAGCCCCAGCATTTT. It codes for CASSPDRTRGQPQHF.